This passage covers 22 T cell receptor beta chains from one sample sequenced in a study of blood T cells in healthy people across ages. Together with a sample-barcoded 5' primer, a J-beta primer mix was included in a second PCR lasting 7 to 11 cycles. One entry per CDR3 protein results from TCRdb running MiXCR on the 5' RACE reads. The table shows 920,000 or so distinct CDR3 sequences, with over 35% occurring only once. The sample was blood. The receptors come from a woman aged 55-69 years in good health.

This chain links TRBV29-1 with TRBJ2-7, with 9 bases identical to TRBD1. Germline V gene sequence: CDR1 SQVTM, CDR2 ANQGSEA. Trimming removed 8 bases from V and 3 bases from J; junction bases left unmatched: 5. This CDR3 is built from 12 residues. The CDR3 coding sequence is TGCAGCATCGACAGGGGGAACTACGAGCAGTACTTC. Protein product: CSIDRGNYEQYF.

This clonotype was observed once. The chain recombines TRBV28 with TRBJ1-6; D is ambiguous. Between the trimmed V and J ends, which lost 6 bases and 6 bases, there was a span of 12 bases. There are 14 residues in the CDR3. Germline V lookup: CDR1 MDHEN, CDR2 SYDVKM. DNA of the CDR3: TGTGCCAGCAGCCGTCGATCCCCTAATTCACCCCTCCACTTT. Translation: CASSRRSPNSPLHF.

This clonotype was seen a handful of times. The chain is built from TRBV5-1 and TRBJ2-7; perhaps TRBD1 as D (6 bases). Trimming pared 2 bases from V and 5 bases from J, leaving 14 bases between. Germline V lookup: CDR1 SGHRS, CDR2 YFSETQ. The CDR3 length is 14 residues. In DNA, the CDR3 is TGCGCCAGCAGCTTTGAACGACAGGACCACGAGCAGTACTTC. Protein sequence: CASSFERQDHEQYF.

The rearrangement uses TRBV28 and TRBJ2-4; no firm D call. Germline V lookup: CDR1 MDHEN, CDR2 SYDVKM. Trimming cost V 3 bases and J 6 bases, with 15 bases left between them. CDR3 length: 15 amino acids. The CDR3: CASSLPSVNGNIQYF. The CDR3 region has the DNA TGTGCCAGCAGTTTGCCTTCCGTTAATGGAAACATTCAGTACTTC.

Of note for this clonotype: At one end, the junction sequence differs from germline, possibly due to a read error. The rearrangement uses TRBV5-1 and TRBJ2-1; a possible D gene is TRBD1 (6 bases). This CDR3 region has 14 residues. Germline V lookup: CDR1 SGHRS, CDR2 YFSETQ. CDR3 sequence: CASSRDQGYKEQFF. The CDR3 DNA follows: TGCGCCAGCAGCCGGGACCAGGGGTACAAGGAGCAGTTCTTC.

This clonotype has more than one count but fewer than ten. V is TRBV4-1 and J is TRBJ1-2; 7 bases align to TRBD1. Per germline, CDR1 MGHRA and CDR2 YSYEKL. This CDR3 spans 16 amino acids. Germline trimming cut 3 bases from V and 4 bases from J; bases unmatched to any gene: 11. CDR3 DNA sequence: TGCGCCAGCAGCCAGTTATCGACCAGGGGGAGCTATGGCTACACCTTC. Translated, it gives CASSQLSTRGSYGYTF.

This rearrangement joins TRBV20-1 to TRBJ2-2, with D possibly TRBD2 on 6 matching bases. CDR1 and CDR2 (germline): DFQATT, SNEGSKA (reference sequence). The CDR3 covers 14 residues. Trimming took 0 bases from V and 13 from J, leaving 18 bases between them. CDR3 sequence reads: CSARDRAGRPGLFF. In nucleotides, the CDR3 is TGCAGTGCTAGAGATAGGGCGGGACGACCGGGGCTGTTTTTT.

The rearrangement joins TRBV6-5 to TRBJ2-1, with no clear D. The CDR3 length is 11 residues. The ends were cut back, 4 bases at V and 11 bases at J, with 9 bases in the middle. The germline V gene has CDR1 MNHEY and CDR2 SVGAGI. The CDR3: CASSSGPQQFF. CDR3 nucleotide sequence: TGTGCCAGCAGTTCCGGGCCTCAGCAGTTCTTC.

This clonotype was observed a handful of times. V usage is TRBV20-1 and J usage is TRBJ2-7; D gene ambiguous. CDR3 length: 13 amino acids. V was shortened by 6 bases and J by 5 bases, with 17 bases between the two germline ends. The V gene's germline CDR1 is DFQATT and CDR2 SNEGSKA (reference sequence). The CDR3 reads CSAAWHSDHEQYF. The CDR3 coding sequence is TGCAGTGCAGCTTGGCACTCGGATCACGAGCAGTACTTC.

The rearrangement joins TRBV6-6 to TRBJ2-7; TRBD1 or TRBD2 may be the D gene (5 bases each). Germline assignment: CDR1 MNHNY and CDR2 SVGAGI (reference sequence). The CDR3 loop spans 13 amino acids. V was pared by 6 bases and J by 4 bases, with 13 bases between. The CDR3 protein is CASSQTERYEQYF. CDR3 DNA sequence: TGTGCCAGCAGCCAGACAGAGCGGTACGAGCAGTACTTC.

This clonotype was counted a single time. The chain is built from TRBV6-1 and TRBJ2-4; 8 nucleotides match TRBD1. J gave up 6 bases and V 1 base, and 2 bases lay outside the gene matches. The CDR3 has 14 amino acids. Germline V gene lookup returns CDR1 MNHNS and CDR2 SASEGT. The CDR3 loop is CASSEGTGLNIQYF. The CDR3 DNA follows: TGTGCCAGCAGTGAAGGGACAGGGTTAAACATTCAGTACTTC.

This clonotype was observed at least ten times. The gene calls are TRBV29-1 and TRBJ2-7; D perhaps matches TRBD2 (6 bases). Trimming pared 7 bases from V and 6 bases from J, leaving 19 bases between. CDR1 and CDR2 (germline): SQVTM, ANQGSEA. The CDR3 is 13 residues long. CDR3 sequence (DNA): TGCAGCGCCGCGGGACTCAGTTCCCCCGAGCAGTACTTC. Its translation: CSAAGLSSPEQYF.

The CDR3 DNA reads TGTGCCAGCAGCTTGGCGCGGGCCCTCTCCTACGAGCAGTACTTC. Its protein product is CASSLARALSYEQYF. J is TRBJ2-7 and V is TRBV13, with D tentatively TRBD2 (5 bases). The CDR3 is 15 amino acids. The germline CDR1 and CDR2 sequences are PRHDT and FYEKMQ (reference sequence). V was clipped by 3 bases and J by 0 bases, with 12 bases between them.

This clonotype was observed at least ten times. CDR3 nucleotide sequence: TGTGCCATCAGTGAGTCGGATCGGACAGGTTCCTACGAGCAGTACTTC. Amino acids: CAISESDRTGSYEQYF. The chain uses TRBV10-3 and TRBJ2-7, with 7 nucleotides matching TRBD1. This CDR3 contains 16 residues. Germline CDR1 reads ENHRY; CDR2 reads SYGVKD. The V and J ends lost 0 bases and 1 base, in that order; junction bases with no gene match: 6.

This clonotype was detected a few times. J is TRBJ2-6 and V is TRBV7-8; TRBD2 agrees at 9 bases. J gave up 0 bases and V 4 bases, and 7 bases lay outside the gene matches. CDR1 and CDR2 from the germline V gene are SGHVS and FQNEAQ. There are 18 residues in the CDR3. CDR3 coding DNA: TGTGCCAGCAGCTCCCGGACTAGCGTACTCTCTGGGGCCAACGTCCTGACTTTC. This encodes CASSSRTSVLSGANVLTF. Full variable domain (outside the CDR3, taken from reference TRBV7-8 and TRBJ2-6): GAGVSQSPRYKVAKRGQDVALRCDPISGHVSLFWYQQALGQGPEFLTYFQNEAQLDKSGLPSDRFFAERPEGSVSTLKIQRTQQEDSAVYLCASSSRTSVLSGANVLTFGAGSRLTVL.

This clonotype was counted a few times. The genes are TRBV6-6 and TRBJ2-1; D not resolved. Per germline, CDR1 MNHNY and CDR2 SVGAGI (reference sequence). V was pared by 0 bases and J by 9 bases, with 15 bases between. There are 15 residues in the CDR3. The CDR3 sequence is CASSYSISPGSEQFF. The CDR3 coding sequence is TGTGCCAGCAGTTACTCTATCTCTCCGGGCAGTGAGCAGTTCTTC.

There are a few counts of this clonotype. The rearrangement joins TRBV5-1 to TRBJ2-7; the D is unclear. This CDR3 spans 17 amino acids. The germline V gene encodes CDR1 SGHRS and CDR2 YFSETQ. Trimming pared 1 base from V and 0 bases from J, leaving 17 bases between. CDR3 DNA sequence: TGCGCCAGCAGCTTGCCTCTCCGTGGAAGGGCCTCCTACGAGCAGTACTTC. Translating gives CASSLPLRGRASYEQYF. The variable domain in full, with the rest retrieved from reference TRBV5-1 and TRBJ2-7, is KAGVTQTPRYLIKTRGQQVTLSCSPISGHRSVSWYQQTPGQGLQFLFEYFSETQRNKGNFPGRFSGRQFSNSRSEMNVSTLELGDSALYLCASSLPLRGRASYEQYFGPGTRLTVT.

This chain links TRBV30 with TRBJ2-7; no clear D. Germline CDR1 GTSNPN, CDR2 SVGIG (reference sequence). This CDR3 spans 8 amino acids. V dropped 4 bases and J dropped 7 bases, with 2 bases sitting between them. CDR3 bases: TGTGCCTGGAATGAGCAGTACTTC. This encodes CAWNEQYF.

This chain's CDR3 is CASSLEGAQVAKLFF. CDR3 sequence (DNA): TGCGCCAGCAGCTTGGAGGGGGCGCAGGTTGCAAAACTGTTTTTT. The V call is TRBV5-1, the J call TRBJ1-4; 7 bases are a match to TRBD1. The CDR3 covers 15 residues. Trimming cost V 0 bases and J 10 bases; bases outside gene matches: 9. Germline V gives CDR1 SGHRS, CDR2 YFSETQ.

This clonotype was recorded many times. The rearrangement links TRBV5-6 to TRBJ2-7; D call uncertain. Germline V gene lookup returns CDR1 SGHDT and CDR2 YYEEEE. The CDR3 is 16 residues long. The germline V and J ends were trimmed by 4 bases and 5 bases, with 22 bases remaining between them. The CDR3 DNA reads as TGTGCCAGCAGCCCGGGTTTCGGGCCTCGTCTAGACGAGCAGTACTTC. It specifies CASSPGFGPRLDEQYF.

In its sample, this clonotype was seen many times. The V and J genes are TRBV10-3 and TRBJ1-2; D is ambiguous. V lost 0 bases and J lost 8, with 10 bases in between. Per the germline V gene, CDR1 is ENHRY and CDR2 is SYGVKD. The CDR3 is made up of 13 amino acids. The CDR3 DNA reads TGTGCCATCAGTGAGTCGACGGATTTAGGCTACACCTTC. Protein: CAISESTDLGYTF.

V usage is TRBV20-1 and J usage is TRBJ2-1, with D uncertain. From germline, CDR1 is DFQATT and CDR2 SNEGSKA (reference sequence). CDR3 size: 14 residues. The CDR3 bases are TGCAGCCTCATCCTACTCAGCTCCTACAATGAGCAGTTCTTC. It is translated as CSLILLSSYNEQFF.